These 27 T cell receptor beta chains share one sample of origin, sequenced in a study of siplizumab effects on memory and regulatory T cells. Assay: immunoSEQ multiplex PCR; the TCRdb copy retains only in-frame clones and omits some. The sample lists 87,000 or so clones, about 93% occurring once. The sequencing sample was made of non-Treg CD4+ T cells sorted from blood. Every receptor here comes from a human donor in good health.

CDR3 coding DNA: TGTGCCAGCAGTTTGACTAGCGGGACCTATGACTCCTACGAGCAGTACTTC. Translation gives CASSLTSGTYDSYEQYF. V is TRBV11-2 and J is TRBJ2-7; 11 nucleotides align to TRBD2. V shed 6 bases, J shed 0 bases, and the junction held 10 bases outside the gene matches. This CDR3 region has 17 residues. Germline loops: CDR1 SGHAT, CDR2 FQNNGV. The variable domain in full, completed from reference TRBV11-2 and TRBJ2-7, reads EAGVAQSPRYKIIEKRQSVAFWCNPISGHATLYWYQQILGQGPKLLIQFQNNGVVDDSQLPKDRFSAERLKGVDSTLKIQPAKLEDSAVYLCASSLTSGTYDSYEQYFGPGTRLTVT.

The V gene is TRBV10-3, the J gene TRBJ1-2; TRBD1 aligns across 10 bases. V lost 10 bases, J lost 4 bases, and 6 bases stayed unmatched. Germline-derived CDR1 and CDR2 are ENHRY and SYGVKD. This CDR3 has 13 amino acids. The CDR3 DNA is TGTGCCACCGGGACAGGGGAGGCCTATGGCTACACCTTC. This encodes CATGTGEAYGYTF.

The V call is TRBV6-4, the J call TRBJ2-1; TRBD2 aligns across 11 bases. Germline V gene data show CDR1 as MRHNA and CDR2 as SNTAGT. CDR3 length equals 15 residues. J lost 9 bases, V lost 4 bases, and 8 bases had no gene match. DNA for the CDR3: TGTGCCAGCAGTGCTCTAGCGGGGGGAGTAGGTGAGCAGTTCTTC. It yields the protein CASSALAGGVGEQFF.

This clone was counted a single time. The chain has TRBV7-9 and TRBJ2-5, with 8 bases matching TRBD1. CDR3 length: 16 amino acids. Germline assignment: CDR1 SEHNR and CDR2 FQNEAQ (reference sequence). With 3 bases clipped from V and 4 bases from J, the junction kept 10 bases outside the gene matches. CDR3 sequence (DNA): TGTGCCAGCAGCTTCCCACAGACAGGGGCGGGAGAGACCCAGTACTTC. Amino acid sequence: CASSFPQTGAGETQYF. Full variable domain (remainder filled in from reference TRBV7-9 and TRBJ2-5): DTGVSQNPRHKITKRGQNVTFRCDPISEHNRLYWYRQTLGQGPEFLTYFQNEAQLEKSRLLSDRFSAERPKGSFSTLEIQRTEQGDSAMYLCASSFPQTGAGETQYFGPGTRLLVL.

The rearrangement links TRBV7-2 to TRBJ2-7, with TRBD2 as a possible D gene (5 bases). Germline V CDR1 and CDR2: SGHTA, FQGNSA. The CDR3 has 15 amino acids. V dropped 1 base and J dropped 1 base, with 11 bases sitting between them. The CDR3 region is CASSLGTGVSYEQYF. In DNA form, the CDR3 reads TGTGCCAGCAGCTTAGGGACCGGGGTTTCCTACGAGCAGTACTTC.

V gene TRBV15 combines with J gene TRBJ1-4; D gene ambiguous. Germline CDR1 LNHNV, CDR2 YYDKDF (reference sequence). Trimming shortened V by 1 base and J by 7 bases, and 7 bases separated the two germline ends. CDR3 length equals 13 residues. The CDR3 reads CATSRGTSEKLFF. As DNA, the CDR3 is TGTGCCACCAGCAGAGGGACTTCTGAAAAACTGTTTTTT.

The sample holds one count of this clone. The genes are TRBV5-1 and TRBJ1-4; 7 nucleotides align to TRBD1. Unmatched junction bases numbered 6, after V lost 0 bases and J lost 4 bases. The CDR3 is 16 amino acids. Per germline, CDR1 SGHRS and CDR2 YFSETQ. For the CDR3, the DNA is TGCGCCAGCAGCTTGGCCCCGCAGGGGGGTAATGAAAAACTGTTTTTT. Protein product: CASSLAPQGGNEKLFF.

The rearrangement links TRBV10-3 to TRBJ1-2; D is undetermined. Germline values: CDR1 ENHRY, CDR2 SYGVKD. There are 15 residues in the CDR3. V dropped 0 bases and J dropped 4 bases, with 12 bases sitting between them. As DNA, the CDR3 is TGTGCCATCAGTGAGTCAGAACGGACTCTCTATGGCTACACCTTC. This codes for CAISESERTLYGYTF.

The V call is TRBV2, the J call TRBJ2-5, with D perhaps TRBD2 (5 bases). CDR3 size: 13 residues. Germline values: CDR1 SNHLY, CDR2 FYNNEI. The germline V and J ends were trimmed by 3 bases and 5 bases, with 10 bases remaining between them. CDR3 protein: CASSETGWETQYF. The CDR3 coding sequence is TGTGCCAGCAGTGAGACGGGATGGGAGACCCAGTACTTC.

This chain connects TRBV27 to TRBJ2-7; 12 bases map to TRBD2. The germline V gene has CDR1 MNHEY and CDR2 SMNVEV (reference sequence). With V trimmed by 2 bases and J by 2 bases, 1 base remained unmatched. The CDR3 has 15 residues. In DNA, the CDR3 is TGTGCCAGCAGTTTAGGACTAGCGGGAACCTACGAGCAGTACTTC. This sequence encodes CASSLGLAGTYEQYF.

The V and J genes are TRBV9 and TRBJ1-1, with 9 nucleotides matching TRBD1. Germline V gene lookup returns CDR1 SGDLS and CDR2 YYNGEE. The CDR3 runs to 16 residues. The junction had 8 bases not matched to a gene; V was cut back by 4 bases and J by 1 base. The DNA of the CDR3 is TGTGCCAGCAGCTCCCGGACAGGGGCAGGGAACACTGAAGCTTTCTTT. This sequence encodes CASSSRTGAGNTEAFF. The whole variable domain, filled in from reference TRBV9 and TRBJ1-1, reads DSGVTQTPKHLITATGQRVTLRCSPRSGDLSVYWYQQSLDQGLQFLIQYYNGEERAKGNILERFSAQQFPDLHSELNLSSLELGDSALYFCASSSRTGAGNTEAFFGQGTRLTVV.

The DNA for the CDR3 is TGCGCCAGCCGCCCCCCTAGCGGGAGTTACAATGAGCAGTTCTTC. Translated, it gives CASRPPSGSYNEQFF. The chain joins TRBV5-1 to TRBJ2-1; 10 bases are shared with TRBD2. CDR1 and CDR2 from the germline V gene are SGHRS and YFSETQ. The CDR3 runs 15 residues. Unmatched junction bases numbered 8, after V lost 7 bases and J lost 4 bases.

The J gene is TRBJ1-2, the V gene TRBV10-1; perhaps TRBD1 as D (6 bases). The CDR3 totals 17 residues. CDR1 and CDR2 from the germline V gene are WNHNN and SYGVQD (reference sequence). V lost 2 bases to trimming and J lost 5 bases, with 21 bases between them. The CDR3 nucleotides are TGCGCCAGCAGTGAGCGGCAGCCGGGACATTCGATTTATGGCTACACCTTC. Encoded protein: CASSERQPGHSIYGYTF.

The genes are TRBV4-1 and TRBJ2-1; the match to TRBD2 covers 10 bases. J gave up 8 bases and V 3 bases, and 7 bases lay outside the gene matches. The V gene's germline CDR1 is MGHRA and CDR2 YSYEKL. The CDR3 totals 15 residues. CDR3 in DNA: TGCGCCAGCAGCCACTCCGGGACTAGCGTGGATGAGCAGTTCTTC. It codes for CASSHSGTSVDEQFF.

The chain employs TRBV18 and TRBJ2-7; D gene unclear. Germline loops: CDR1 KGHSH, CDR2 LQKENI. Deletions cut 1 base from V and 5 bases from J, with 3 bases between. This CDR3 spans 11 amino acids. In DNA, the CDR3 is TGTGCCAGCTCACCACGGAACGAGCAGTACTTC. It specifies CASSPRNEQYF. The full variable domain, with the rest looked up from reference TRBV18 and TRBJ2-7, is NAGVMQNPRHLVRRRGQEARLRCSPMKGHSHVYWYRQLPEEGLKFMVYLQKENIIDESGMPKERFSAEFPKEGPSILRIQQVVRGDSAAYFCASSPRNEQYFGPGTRLTVT.

This clone was seen only once. The gene calls are TRBV9 and TRBJ2-3; D is unclear. CDR1 SGDLS and CDR2 YYNGEE come from the germline V gene. The germline V and J ends were trimmed by 4 bases and 6 bases, with 9 bases remaining between them. This CDR3 region has 12 residues. The CDR3 DNA reads as TGTGCCAGCAGCCCTCACGGGGATACGCAGTATTTT. It translates to CASSPHGDTQYF. The full variable domain, rest sourced from reference TRBV9 and TRBJ2-3, is DSGVTQTPKHLITATGQRVTLRCSPRSGDLSVYWYQQSLDQGLQFLIQYYNGEERAKGNILERFSAQQFPDLHSELNLSSLELGDSALYFCASSPHGDTQYFGPGTRLTVL.

This clone was picked up one time. The chain carries TRBV2 and TRBJ2-1, with D uncertain. V lost 9 bases to trimming and J lost 6 bases, with 12 bases between them. Germline-derived CDR1 and CDR2 are SNHLY and FYNNEI. The CDR3 sequence is 12 residues long. The CDR3 reads CASGVGSNEQFF. The DNA of the CDR3 is TGTGCCAGTGGGGTGGGCAGCAATGAGCAGTTCTTC.

The V and J genes are TRBV28 and TRBJ2-1; 10 bases align to TRBD1. The CDR3 has 16 residues. With V trimmed by 4 bases and J by 6 bases, 9 bases remained unmatched. Germline assignment: CDR1 MDHEN and CDR2 SYDVKM. This chain's CDR3 is CASSSRTGGHPNEQFF. In DNA form, the CDR3 reads TGTGCCAGCAGTTCCCGGACAGGGGGACATCCCAATGAGCAGTTCTTC.

This clone has just one count. The chain joins TRBV27 to TRBJ2-2, with a tentative D call TRBD2 (6 bases). This CDR3 has 13 residues. Germline V CDR1 and CDR2: MNHEY, SMNVEV (reference sequence). The germline V and J ends were trimmed by 8 bases and 14 bases, with 21 bases remaining between them. The chain's CDR3 is CASSGGQSIGLFF. CDR3 nucleotides: TGTGCCAGCTCCGGAGGGCAGTCGATAGGACTGTTTTTT.

This rearrangement joins TRBV2 to TRBJ2-1; D is possibly TRBD2 (6 bases). The CDR3 contains 15 residues. V shed 6 bases and J shed 3 bases, with 15 bases lying between them. Germline CDR1 and CDR2: SNHLY and FYNNEI. The CDR3 sequence: CASRSGRGNYNEQFF. CDR3 nucleotides: TGTGCCAGCAGGTCGGGACGGGGGAACTACAATGAGCAGTTCTTC.

The chain couples TRBV5-1 to TRBJ1-2, with TRBD1 as a possible D gene (5 bases). CDR1 is SGHRS and CDR2 is YFSETQ in the germline V gene. Trimming pared 2 bases from V and 0 bases from J, leaving 14 bases between. The length of the CDR3 is 16 residues. CDR3 in DNA: TGCGCCAGCAGCTTCTCTGTGGAACAGGCTAACTATGGCTACACCTTC. The encoded protein is CASSFSVEQANYGYTF.

The chain carries TRBV6-1 and TRBJ2-7; possible D gene TRBD1, 6 bases. V was pared by 6 bases and J by 5 bases, with 14 bases between. CDR1 and CDR2 from the germline V gene are MNHNS and SASEGT. The CDR3 length is 13 residues. This CDR3 is CASRTTGSHEQYF. The CDR3 DNA reads as TGTGCCAGCAGGACCACAGGGTCCCACGAGCAGTACTTC.

The rearrangement uses TRBV4-1 and TRBJ1-2; D might be TRBD1 (6 bases). Per germline, CDR1 MGHRA and CDR2 YSYEKL. The CDR3 is 15 residues long. Trimming pared 1 base from V and 6 bases from J, leaving 15 bases between. The chain's CDR3 is CASSQGKTGADGYTF. CDR3 sequence (DNA): TGCGCCAGCAGCCAAGGCAAAACGGGGGCCGATGGCTACACCTTC.

The J gene is TRBJ1-2, the V gene TRBV7-8; D may be TRBD1 (5 bases). This CDR3 spans 14 amino acids. V was cut by 1 base and J by 5 bases, with 11 bases left in between. The V gene's germline CDR1 is SGHVS and CDR2 FQNEAQ. The CDR3 DNA sequence: TGTGCCAGCAGCTTAGGAAGGGGCCCTTATGGCTACACCTTC. Its translation is CASSLGRGPYGYTF.

CDR3 coding DNA: TGTGCCAGCAGCACCCGACAGGGGCCGAATGAAAAACTGTTTTTT. Encoded protein: CASSTRQGPNEKLFF. The genes are TRBV21-1 and TRBJ1-4; the DNA was not compared with TRBD1, the D call given in the table. TRBV21-1 is noted as a pseudogene. This CDR3 is 15 amino acids long.

V gene TRBV7-9 combines with J gene TRBJ2-5; D possibly corresponds to TRBD2 (6 bases). CDR3 size: 13 residues. The germline V and J ends were trimmed by 5 bases and 10 bases, with 17 bases remaining between them. Germline V gives CDR1 SEHNR, CDR2 FQNEAQ (reference sequence). CDR3 sequence reads: CASSIQPSVLQYF. In DNA form, the CDR3 reads TGTGCCAGCAGCATCCAACCTAGCGTCCTCCAGTACTTC.

This chain joins TRBV7-9 and TRBJ1-2, with 7 bases fitting TRBD1. V shed 5 bases and J 8 bases; nucleotides not matched to a gene: 8. Germline V CDR1 and CDR2: SEHNR, FQNEAQ (reference sequence). The CDR3 has 13 residues. The CDR3 is CASSVQGTGGYTF. The CDR3 nucleotides read TGTGCCAGCAGCGTACAGGGGACTGGCGGCTACACCTTC.